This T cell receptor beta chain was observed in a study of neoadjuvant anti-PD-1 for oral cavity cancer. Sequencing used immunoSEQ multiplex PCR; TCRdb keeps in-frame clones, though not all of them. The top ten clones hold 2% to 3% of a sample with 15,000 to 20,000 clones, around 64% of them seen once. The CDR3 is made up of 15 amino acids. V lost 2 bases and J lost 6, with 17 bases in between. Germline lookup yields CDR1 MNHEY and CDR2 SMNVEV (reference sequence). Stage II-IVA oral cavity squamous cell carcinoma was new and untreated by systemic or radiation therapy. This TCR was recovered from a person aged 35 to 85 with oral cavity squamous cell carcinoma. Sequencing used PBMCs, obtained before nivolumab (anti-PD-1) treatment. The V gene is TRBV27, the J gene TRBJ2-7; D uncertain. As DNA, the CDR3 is TGTGCCAGCAGTTTAGGGTCGGCCGTTTATGCCGAGCAGTACTTC. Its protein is CASSLGSAVYAEQYF.